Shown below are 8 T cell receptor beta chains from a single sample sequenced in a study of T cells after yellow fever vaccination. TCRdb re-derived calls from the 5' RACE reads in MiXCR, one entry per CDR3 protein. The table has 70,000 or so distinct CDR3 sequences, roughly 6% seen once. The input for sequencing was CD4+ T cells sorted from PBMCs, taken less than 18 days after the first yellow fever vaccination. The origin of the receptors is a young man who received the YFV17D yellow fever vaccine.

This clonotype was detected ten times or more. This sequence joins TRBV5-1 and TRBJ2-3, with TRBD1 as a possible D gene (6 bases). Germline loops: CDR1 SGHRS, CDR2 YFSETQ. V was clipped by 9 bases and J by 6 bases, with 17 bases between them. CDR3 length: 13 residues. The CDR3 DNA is TGCGCCACCTCACCGCAGGGGAGCGATACGCAGTATTTT. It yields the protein CATSPQGSDTQYF.

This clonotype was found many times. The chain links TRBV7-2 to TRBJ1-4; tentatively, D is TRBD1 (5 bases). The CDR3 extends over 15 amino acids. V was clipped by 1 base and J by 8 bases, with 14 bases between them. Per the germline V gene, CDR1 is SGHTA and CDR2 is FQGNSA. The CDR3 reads CASSLVRQGGEKLFF. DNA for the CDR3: TGTGCCAGCAGCTTAGTGCGGCAGGGAGGCGAAAAACTGTTTTTT.

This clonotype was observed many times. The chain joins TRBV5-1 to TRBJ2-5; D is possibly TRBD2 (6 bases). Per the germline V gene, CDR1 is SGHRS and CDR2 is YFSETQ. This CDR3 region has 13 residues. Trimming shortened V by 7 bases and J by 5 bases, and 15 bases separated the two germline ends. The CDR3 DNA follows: TGCGCCAGCGCCCGGGGGAGCTCCGAGACCCAGTACTTC. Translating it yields CASARGSSETQYF.

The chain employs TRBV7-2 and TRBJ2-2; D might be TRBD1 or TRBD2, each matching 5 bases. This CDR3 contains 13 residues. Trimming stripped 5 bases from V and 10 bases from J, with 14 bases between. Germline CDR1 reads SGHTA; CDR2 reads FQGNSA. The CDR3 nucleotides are TGTGCCAGCAGCCCATGGGGGTCCCTGGAGCTGTTTTTT. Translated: CASSPWGSLELFF.

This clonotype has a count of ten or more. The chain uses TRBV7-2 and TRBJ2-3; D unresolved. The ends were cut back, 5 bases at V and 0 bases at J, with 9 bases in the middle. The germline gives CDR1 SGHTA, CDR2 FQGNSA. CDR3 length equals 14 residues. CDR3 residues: CASSPSGSTDTQYF. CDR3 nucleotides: TGTGCCAGCAGCCCCTCGGGTAGCACAGATACGCAGTATTTT.

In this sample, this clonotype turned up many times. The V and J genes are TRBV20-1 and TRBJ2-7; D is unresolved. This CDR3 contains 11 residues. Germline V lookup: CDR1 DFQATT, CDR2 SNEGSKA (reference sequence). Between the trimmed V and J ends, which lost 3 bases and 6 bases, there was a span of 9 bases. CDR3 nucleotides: TGCAGTGCTAGTGCAAACCGCGAGCAGTACTTC. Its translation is CSASANREQYF.

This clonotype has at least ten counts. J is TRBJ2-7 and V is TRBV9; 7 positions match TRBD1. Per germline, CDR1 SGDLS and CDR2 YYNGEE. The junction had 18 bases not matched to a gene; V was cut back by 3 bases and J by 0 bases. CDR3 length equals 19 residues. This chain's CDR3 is CASSAPGATGVPFSYEQYV. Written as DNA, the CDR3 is TGTGCCAGCAGCGCGCCGGGCGCAACAGGGGTCCCCTTCTCCTACGAGCAGTACGTC.

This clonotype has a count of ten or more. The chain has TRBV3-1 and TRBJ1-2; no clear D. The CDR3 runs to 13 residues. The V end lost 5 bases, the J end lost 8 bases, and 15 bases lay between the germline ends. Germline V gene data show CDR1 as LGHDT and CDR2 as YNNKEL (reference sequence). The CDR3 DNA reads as TGTGCCAGCAGCTACACGGCGTTTGAGGGCTACACCTTC. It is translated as CASSYTAFEGYTF.